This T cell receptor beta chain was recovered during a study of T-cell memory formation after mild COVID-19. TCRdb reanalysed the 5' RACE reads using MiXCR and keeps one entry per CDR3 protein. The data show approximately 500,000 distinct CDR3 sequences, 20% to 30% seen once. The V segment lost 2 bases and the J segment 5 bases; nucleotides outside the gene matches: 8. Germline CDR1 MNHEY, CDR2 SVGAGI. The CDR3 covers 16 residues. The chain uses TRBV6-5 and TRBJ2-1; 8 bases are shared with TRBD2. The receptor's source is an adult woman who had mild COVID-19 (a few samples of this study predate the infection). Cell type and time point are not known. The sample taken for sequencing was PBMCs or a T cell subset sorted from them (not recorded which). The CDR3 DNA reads TGTGCCAGCAGTTACGGGATCAGCGGGGGAGACAATGAGCAGTTCTTC. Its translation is CASSYGISGGDNEQFF.